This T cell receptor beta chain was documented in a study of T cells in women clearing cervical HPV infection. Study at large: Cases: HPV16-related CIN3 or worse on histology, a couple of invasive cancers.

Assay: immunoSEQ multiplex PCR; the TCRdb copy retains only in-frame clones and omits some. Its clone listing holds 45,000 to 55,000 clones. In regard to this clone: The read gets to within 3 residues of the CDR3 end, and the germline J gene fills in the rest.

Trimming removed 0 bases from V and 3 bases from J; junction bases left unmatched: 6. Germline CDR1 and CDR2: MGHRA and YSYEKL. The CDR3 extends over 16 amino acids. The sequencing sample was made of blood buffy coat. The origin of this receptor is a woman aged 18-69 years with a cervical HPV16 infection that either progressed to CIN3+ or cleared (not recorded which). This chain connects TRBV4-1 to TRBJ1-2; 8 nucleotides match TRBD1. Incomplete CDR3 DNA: TGCGCCAGCAGCCAAGATATTGCGACAGGGGACTATGGC. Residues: CASSQDIATGDYG. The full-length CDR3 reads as CASSQDIATGDYGYTF.